A single count supports the clone carrying this T cell receptor (beta chain). The target antigen is unknown. The source of the sample is a study of identifying expanded T cells in peripheral blood. Overall study findings and caveats: Variance in clone template counts between two-week samples significantly increased with total template count across all healthy donors. Over two and four weeks, about 15 and 19 clones changed, versus approximately 1.2 between replicates.

Collection occurred without any documented infections or immune events in donors. The CDR3 consists of 13 residues. CDR1 SQVTM and CDR2 ANQGSEA come from the germline V gene. V dropped 4 bases and J dropped 0 bases, with 7 bases sitting between them. TCRdb's table, derived via immunoSEQ multiplex PCR, lists solely in-frame clones and lacks some. The data hold tens of thousands of clones, with more than 70% observed a single time. The specimen was blood. The V gene is TRBV29-1, the J gene TRBJ1-3; D not resolved. The clonotype originates from a person between 18 and 70 years old in good health. The CDR3 reads CSVARNSGNTIYF. The CDR3 DNA sequence: TGCAGCGTTGCTAGAAACTCTGGAAACACCATATATTTT.